The T cell receptor beta chain under discussion was sequenced for a study of CD4+ T cells in melanoma. J lost 2 bases, V lost 0 bases, and 4 bases had no gene match. In germline, CDR1 is SQVTM, CDR2 ANQGSEA. The CDR3 has 15 residues. The data were produced by immunoSEQ multiplex PCR, yet TCRdb's version contains in-frame clones alone and is incomplete. The data hold some 110,000 clones, with 92% observed a single time. The TCR comes from a human donor with melanoma. The J gene is TRBJ2-5, the V gene TRBV29-1, with 9 nucleotides matching TRBD2. What was sequenced was peripheral blood. The CDR3 DNA reads TGCAGCGTTGAAGATCTAGCGGGATATCAAGAGACCCAGTACTTC. This translates into CSVEDLAGYQETQYF.